This T cell receptor (beta chain) stems from a study of CD4 T cells in relation to SARS-CoV-2 and coronaviruses. Study as a whole: PBMCs were cultured with antigen for roughly 10 days before TCR beta sequencing.

Comment on this clone: Its target is unknown.

Profiling relied on immunoSEQ multiplex PCR, and the TCRdb table lists in-frame clones only, not all of them. Of under 30,000 clones in the sample, about four fifths are singletons; the top ten hold 13% to 15%. The unexposed donors gave CD4+ T cells in 2011-2018, prior to COVID-19. After nine to ten days of culture, CD4+ T cells were isolated. Approximately 1.9 million PBMCs per well were cultured with around 9.2 IU/ml IL-2. The clonotype was recovered from a human donor in good health. Sample: CD4+ T cells from PBMCs, cultured in vitro.

The CDR3 sequence: CASSWVGQGGTEAFF. Written as DNA, the CDR3 is TGTGCCAGCAGCTGGGTAGGACAGGGGGGGACTGAAGCTTTCTTT. V is TRBV5-5 and J is TRBJ1-1, with TRBD1 identical over 10 bases. J gave up 5 bases and V 3 bases, and 7 bases lay outside the gene matches. Looked up from germline, CDR1 is SGHKS and CDR2 is YYEKEE (reference sequence). This CDR3 spans 15 amino acids.